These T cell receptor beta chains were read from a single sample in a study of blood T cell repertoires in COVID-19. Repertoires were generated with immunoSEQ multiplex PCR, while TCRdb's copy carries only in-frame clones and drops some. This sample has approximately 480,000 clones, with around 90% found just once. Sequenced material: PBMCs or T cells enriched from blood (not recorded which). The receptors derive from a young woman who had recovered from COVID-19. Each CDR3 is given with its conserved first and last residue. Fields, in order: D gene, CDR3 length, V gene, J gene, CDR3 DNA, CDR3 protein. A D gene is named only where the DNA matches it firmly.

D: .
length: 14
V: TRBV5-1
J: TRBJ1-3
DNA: TGCGCCAGCAGCTTGGCCGGGTGGGGAAACACCATATATTTT
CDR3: CASSLAGWGNTIYF

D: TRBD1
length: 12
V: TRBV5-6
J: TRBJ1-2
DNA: TGTGCCAGCAGCTTCCAGGGGGATGGCTACACCTTC
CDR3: CASSFQGDGYTF

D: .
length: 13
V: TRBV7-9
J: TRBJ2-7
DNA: TGTGCCAGCAGCTTAGGGGAGTCCTACGAGCAGTACTTC
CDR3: CASSLGESYEQYF

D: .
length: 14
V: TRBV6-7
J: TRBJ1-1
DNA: TGTGCCAGCAGTTACGGGCAGGAAAACACTGAAGCTTTCTTT
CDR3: CASSYGQENTEAFF

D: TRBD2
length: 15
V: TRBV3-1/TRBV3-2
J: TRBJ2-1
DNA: TGTGCCAGCAGCCAAGGTGGGGGGGTGTACAATGAGCAGTTCTTC
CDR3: CASSQGGGVYNEQFF

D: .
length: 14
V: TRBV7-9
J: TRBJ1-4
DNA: TGTGCCAGCAGCACAGAATCAACTAATGAAAAACTGTTTTTT
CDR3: CASSTESTNEKLFF

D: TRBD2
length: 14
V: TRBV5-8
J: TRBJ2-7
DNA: TGTGCCAGCAGACCCCTAGCGGGGGACTACGAGCAGTACTTC
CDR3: CASRPLAGDYEQYF

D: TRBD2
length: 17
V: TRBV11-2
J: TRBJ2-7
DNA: TGTGCCAGCAGCTCCTCCCTGGGCGAGCGGGGGTCCTACGAGCAGTACTTC
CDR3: CASSSSLGERGSYEQYF

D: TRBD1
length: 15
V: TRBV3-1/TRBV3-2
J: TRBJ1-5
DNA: TGTGCCAGCTCCCCATCGGACAGGCTAAATCAGCCCCAGCATTTT
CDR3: CASSPSDRLNQPQHF

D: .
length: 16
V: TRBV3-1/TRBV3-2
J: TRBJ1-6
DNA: TGTGCCAGCAGCCAAGGTACATTCTCCTATAATTCACCCCTCCACTTT
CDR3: CASSQGTFSYNSPLHF